The 29 T cell receptor beta chains presented below share a single source sample, sequenced in a study of tissue T cells after allogeneic stem cell transplantation. Sequenced by immunoSEQ multiplex PCR; TCRdb stores in-frame clones only, minus some. Among fewer than 3,000 clones, less than 50% were seen once, and the ten largest hold about 36%. As for time point: mouse harvest day 14 after allogeneic transplant. Mouse grafts combined 10^7 T-cell-depleted bone marrow cells with 10^6 splenic CD5+ T cells. The sequencing input was gut tissue. Receptors originate from a female BALB/c mouse given C57BL/6 T cells with graft-versus-host disease after an allogeneic hematopoietic cell transplant.

Points on this clone: Mouse names are used for the genes. The read halts 1 residue ahead of the CDR3 end, with the missing end drawn from the germline J gene. This chain uses TRBV26 with TRBJ1-1; weak D call: TRBD1 (6 bases). The CDR3 has 14 amino acids. The V gene lost 2 bases and the J gene lost 3 bases, with 10 bases spanning the gap. Germline V gives CDR1 KGHPV, CDR2 FQNQEV (reference sequence). CDR3 region: CASSLQGRDTEVFF. The CDR3 bases that were read are TGTGCCAGCAGTCTGCAGGGGAGGGACACAGAAGTCTTC.

In this sample, this clone turned up a few times. Germline and genes: mouse. The CDR3 sequence: CASSPGNTLYF. The CDR3 bases that were read are TGTGCCAGCAGCCCCGGAAATACGCTCTAT. V usage is TRBV15 and J usage is TRBJ1-3; D gene ambiguous. Read coverage stops 1 residue before the CDR3 terminus; the germline J gene supplies the remainder. The CDR3 is 11 amino acids. The ends were cut back, 6 bases at V and 4 bases at J, with 4 bases in the middle. Germline V CDR1 and CDR2: SGHND, FRSKSL.

In regard to this clone: The genes are named according to mouse. From the germline J gene comes the end of the CDR3, since the read stops 1 residue before it. The J gene is TRBJ2-7, the V gene TRBV2; 7 bases map to TRBD1. J gave up 0 bases and V 2 bases, and 1 base lay outside the gene matches. This CDR3 is built from 14 residues. CDR1 and CDR2 (germline): LGHNA, YSYQKL. The CDR3 sequence is CASSQRDSSYEQYF. The covered CDR3 bases are TGTGCCAGCAGCCAAAGGGACAGCTCCTATGAACAGTAC.

Remarks on this clone: The gene names given are mouse names. The CDR3 end lies 1 residue beyond the end of the read and is filled in from the germline J gene. The chain recombines TRBV19 with TRBJ2-7; D remains ambiguous. V lost 2 bases to trimming and J lost 4 bases, with 7 bases between them. From germline, CDR1 is FNHDT and CDR2 SITEND (reference sequence). This CDR3 spans 12 amino acids. CDR3 bases read: TGTGCCAGCAGTATCCCAGATTATGAACAGTAC. Translating it yields CASSIPDYEQY. Given in full, the CDR3 is CASSIPDYEQYF.

Remarks on this clone: Mouse names are used for the genes. The CDR3 end lies 1 residue beyond the end of the read and is filled in from the germline J gene. This chain uses TRBV13-3 with TRBJ2-4; 7 bases align to TRBD2. The CDR3 extends over 14 amino acids. The V and J ends lost 5 bases and 3 bases, in that order; junction bases with no gene match: 6. CDR1 NNHDY and CDR2 SYVADS come from the germline V gene. Incomplete CDR3 DNA: TGTGCCAGCAGGGGGGGGAGAGGACAAAACACCTTGTAC. It translates to CASRGGRGQNTLY. The entire CDR3 is CASRGGRGQNTLYF.

On this clone itself: Any gene name here is a mouse gene name. The read terminates 1 residue ahead of where the CDR3 ends, so the germline J gene completes it. The chain uses TRBV19 and TRBJ1-4; the D gene is possibly TRBD1 (6 bases). Trimming removed 2 bases at V and 4 bases at J, with 12 bases between. Germline V CDR1 and CDR2: FNHDT, SITEND (reference sequence). The CDR3 contains 15 residues. The sequenced CDR3 bases are TGTGCCAGCAGTATGTGGGGGGCCCTCAACGAAAGATTATTT. Translating gives CASSMWGALNERLF. The entire CDR3 protein is CASSMWGALNERLFF.

This clone is medium-sized in the sample. Gene and germline names: mouse. Read coverage stops 1 residue before the CDR3 terminus; the germline J gene supplies the remainder. This chain links TRBV23 with TRBJ2-7; the table's D call, TRBD2, has no DNA check behind it. CDR1 and CDR2 from the germline V gene are KGHTA and FQNQQP. The CDR3 is 14 amino acids. Partial CDR3 DNA: TGCTCCAGCAGGGGACTGGGAAGCTCCTATGAACAGTAC. It codes for CSSRGLGSSYEQY. In full, the CDR3 is CSSRGLGSSYEQYF.

About this clone: The genes and germline here are from mouse. With the read ending 1 residue before the CDR3 end, the germline J gene is used to fill in that end. The V and J genes are TRBV3 and TRBJ2-4; TRBD1 is a possible D gene (5 bases). Germline CDR1 SNHLY, CDR2 FYNGKV (reference sequence). Trimming removed 1 base at V and 0 bases at J, with 11 bases between. There are 16 residues in the CDR3. CDR3: CASSLGQGPSQNTLYF. The covered CDR3 bases are TGTGCCAGCAGCTTAGGCCAGGGTCCTAGTCAAAACACCTTGTAC.

In its sample, this clone was seen a few times. These gene names are mouse names. The read finishes 1 residue shy of the CDR3 end, and the germline J gene is used to complete it. The chain combines TRBV26 with TRBJ1-2; a possible D gene is TRBD1 (5 bases). V lost 2 bases to trimming and J lost 5 bases, with 6 bases between them. This CDR3 has 12 amino acids. Germline V gene lookup returns CDR1 KGHPV and CDR2 FQNQEV (reference sequence). CDR3 loop: CASSLEGSDYTF. CDR3 DNA, as far as it was read: TGTGCCAGCAGTCTGGAGGGGTCCGACTACACC. The full variable domain, with the rest looked up from reference TRBV26 and TRBJ1-2, is NSKVIQTPRYLVKGQGQKAKMRCIPEKGHPVVFWYQQNKNNEFKFLINFQNQEVLQQIDMTEKRFSAECPSNSPCSLEIQSSEAGDSALYLCASSLEGSDYTFGSGTRLLVI.

In regard to this clone: Gene names and germline refer to mouse. Sequencing ends 1 residue short of the CDR3 end; the germline J gene provides the rest. The V call is TRBV26, the J call TRBJ2-7; D unclear. The CDR3 contains 12 residues. The V end was cut by 3 bases, the J end by 4 bases, with 7 bases between. Germline loops: CDR1 KGHPV, CDR2 FQNQEV (reference sequence). The DNA read from the CDR3 is TGTGCCAGCAGTCTTGAGAGATATGAACAGTAC. This encodes CASSLERYEQY. Given in full, the CDR3 is CASSLERYEQYF.

Points on this clone: Genes and germline are mouse. The read falls 1 residue short of the CDR3 end, and the missing part is taken from the germline J gene. The chain couples TRBV19 to TRBJ1-5, with unresolved D. The length of the CDR3 is 15 residues. Germline assignment: CDR1 FNHDT and CDR2 SITEND (reference sequence). Trimming removed 5 bases from V and 2 bases from J, with 14 bases in between. The CDR3 bases that were read are TGTGCCAGCAGCCGTTCAGGAGAGGACAACCAGGCTCCGCTT. This codes for CASSRSGEDNQAPL. The whole CDR3 reads CASSRSGEDNQAPLF.

This clone was found a few times. The germline and genes are mouse ones. Sequencing ends 1 residue short of the CDR3 end; the germline J gene provides the rest. The chain joins TRBV3 to TRBJ2-5; perhaps D is TRBD1 or TRBD2 (6 bases each). Per germline, CDR1 SNHLY and CDR2 FYNGKV (reference sequence). CDR3 length equals 15 residues. The V and J ends lost 1 base and 3 bases respectively, with 11 bases between them. The covered CDR3 bases are TGTGCCAGCAGCTTAGGGGGGCGCCGGCAAGACACCCAGTAC. This encodes CASSLGGRRQDTQY. The whole CDR3 sequence is CASSLGGRRQDTQYF. The variable domain in full, with the rest retrieved from reference TRBV3 and TRBJ2-5, is GPKVLQIPSHQIIDMGQMVTLNCDPVSNHLYFYWYKQILGQQMEFLVNFYNGKVMEKSKLFKDQFSVERPDGSYFTLKIQPTALEDSAVYFCASSLGGRRQDTQYFGPGTRLLVL.

Turning to this clone: Gene names refer to mouse genes. The observed sequence ends 1 residue before the CDR3 terminus, with the missing tail filled in from the germline J gene. The rearrangement links TRBV3 to TRBJ2-4, with 7 nucleotides matching TRBD2. Germline V gene sequence: CDR1 SNHLY, CDR2 FYNGKV (reference sequence). This CDR3 spans 13 amino acids. The V gene end was trimmed by 8 bases and the J gene end by 0 bases; junction bases not matched to a gene: 2. The covered CDR3 bases are TGTGCCAGCGGGGGGGGAAGTCAAAACACCTTGTAC. Translation gives CASGGGSQNTLY. The entire CDR3 reads CASGGGSQNTLYF.

On this clone itself: Gene names follow the mouse nomenclature. The CDR3 goes on 1 residue after the read ends, and that part is filled in from the germline J gene. The chain joins TRBV2 to TRBJ1-6; no firm D call. TRBJ1-6 is annotated as an ORF whose role is uncertain. Trimming removed 0 bases from V and 9 bases from J, with 9 bases in between. Germline CDR1 reads LGHNA; CDR2 reads YSYQKL. The CDR3 totals 14 residues. This CDR3 is CASSQEGTFSPLYF. The sequenced part of the CDR3 DNA is TGTGCCAGCAGCCAAGAAGGAACTTTTTCGCCCCTCTAC.

Only a few counts were recorded for this clone. Gene labels here are mouse ones. The DNA ends 1 residue before the CDR3 does, and the rest of the CDR3 is filled in from the germline J gene. This chain joins TRBV15 and TRBJ1-4; D may be TRBD1 (6 bases). Germline lookup yields CDR1 SGHND and CDR2 FRSKSL. The CDR3 is made up of 14 amino acids. V was cut by 3 bases and J by 4 bases, with 9 bases left in between. CDR3: CASSFGDINERLFF. The part of the CDR3 DNA that was read is TGTGCCAGCAGTTTTGGGGACATCAACGAAAGATTATTT.

Concerning this clone itself: Germline and genes: mouse. Read sequence stops 1 residue before the CDR3 end, and the germline J gene provides the missing end. The chain uses TRBV26 and TRBJ1-4; D gene unclear. CDR1 is KGHPV, CDR2 FQNQEV, per germline (reference sequence). The CDR3 covers 14 residues. Deletions cut 2 bases from V and 1 base from J, with 5 bases between. The DNA read from the CDR3 is TGTGCCAGCAGTCTGACCACTTCCAACGAAAGATTATTT. Translation gives CASSLTTSNERLF. The whole CDR3 sequence is CASSLTTSNERLFF.

Of note for this clone: The germline and genes are mouse ones. The read ends 1 residue early relative to the CDR3; the germline J gene fills the gap. The J gene is TRBJ2-2, the V gene TRBV23; the D segment call TRBD1 is taken from the table without a DNA check. Germline V gene data show CDR1 as KGHTA and CDR2 as FQNQQP. The CDR3 contains 16 residues. The CDR3 sequence: CSSSQSQGTNTGQLYF. The DNA read from the CDR3 is TGCTCCAGCAGTCAATCGCAGGGGACAAACACCGGGCAGCTCTAC. The complete variable domain, with remaining parts taken from reference TRBV23 and TRBJ2-2, reads DAAVTQKPRYLIKMKGQEAEMKCIPEKGHTAVFWYQQKQSKELKFLIYFQNQQPLDQIDMVKERFSAVCPSSSLCSLGIRTCEAEDSALYLCSSSQSQGTNTGQLYFGEGSKLTVL.

As concerns this clone: The gene names here belong to mouse. The read stops 1 residue short of the end of the CDR3; the missing end is completed from the germline J gene. The chain links TRBV13-1 to TRBJ2-3, with a weak D call TRBD2 (6 bases). Looked up from germline, CDR1 is NSHNY and CDR2 is SYGAGN. The CDR3 sequence is 16 residues long. V lost 3 bases and J 0 bases, leaving 14 bases between the germline ends. The sequenced part of the CDR3 DNA is TGTGCCAGCAGTGGGGGAGTGGGGACTAGTGCAGAAACGCTGTAT. It codes for CASSGGVGTSAETLY. The CDR3 reads in full as CASSGGVGTSAETLYF.

The sample holds a few counts of this clone. Gene names and germline refer to mouse. The CDR3 bases that were read are TGTGCCAGCTCTCTGCTGGGGGGGCTGGACACCCAGTAC. Residues: CASSLLGGLDTQY. Given in full, the CDR3 is CASSLLGGLDTQYF. V is TRBV12-2 and J is TRBJ2-5; TRBD2 agrees at 10 bases. The read finishes 1 residue shy of the CDR3 end, and the germline J gene is used to complete it. Unmatched junction bases numbered 3, after V lost 1 base and J lost 6 bases. This CDR3 spans 14 amino acids. Germline loops: CDR1 SGHLS, CDR2 HYDKME.

In its sample, this clone was seen once. All gene names here are mouse names. The CDR3 is cut off 1 residue early in the read; its end comes from the germline J gene. This chain uses TRBV23 with TRBJ2-3; TRBD2, as called in the table, went unchecked against the DNA. CDR3 size: 16 residues. The germline V gene encodes CDR1 KGHTA and CDR2 FQNQQP. The sequenced CDR3 bases are TGCTCCAGCAGTCCGGGACTGGGGGCGGGTGCAGAAACGCTGTAT. Its translation is CSSSPGLGAGAETLY. The CDR3 in its entirety is CSSSPGLGAGAETLYF.

Details on this clone: The germline and genes are mouse ones. The observed sequence ends 1 residue before the CDR3 terminus, with the missing tail filled in from the germline J gene. The chain carries TRBV19 and TRBJ2-7; 11 nucleotides line up with TRBD2. The ends lost 4 bases at V and 4 bases at J; junction bases unmatched: 7. The CDR3 spans 15 residues. CDR1 is FNHDT, CDR2 SITEND, per germline (reference sequence). CDR3 loop: CASSPGLGVIYEQYF. The sequenced part of the CDR3 DNA is TGTGCCAGCAGTCCGGGACTGGGGGTTATTTATGAACAGTAC.

Comments on this clone: Gene names refer to mouse genes. With the read ending 1 residue before the CDR3 end, the germline J gene is used to fill in that end. This sequence joins TRBV13-2 and TRBJ2-3; TRBD2 aligns across 9 bases. This CDR3 spans 16 amino acids. V dropped 0 bases and J dropped 4; count of bases not matched to a gene: 6. Looked up from germline, CDR1 is NNHNN and CDR2 is SYGAGS (reference sequence). The covered CDR3 bases are TGTGCCAGCGGTGATGCATGGGGGGGCGCCACAGAAACGCTGTAT. Its translation is CASGDAWGGATETLY. The whole CDR3 protein is CASGDAWGGATETLYF.

As concerns this clone: Mouse germline and gene names are used. The CDR3 region is CASIFWGEVFF. CDR3 DNA, as far as it was read: TGTGCTAGCATCTTCTGGGGTGAAGTCTTC. J is TRBJ1-1 and V is TRBV29; D unclear. Coverage ceases 1 residue before the CDR3 finishes, and the germline J gene fills in the end. V dropped 7 bases and J dropped 8 bases, with 11 bases sitting between them. The V gene's germline CDR1 is MSHET and CDR2 SYDVDS. The CDR3 extends over 11 amino acids. Based on the CDR3 plus reference TRBV29 and TRBJ1-1, the full variable domain is DMKVTQMPRYLIKRMGENVLLECGQDMSHETMYWYRQDPGLGLQLIYISYDVDSNSEGDIPKGYRVSRKKREHFSLILDSAKTNQTSVYFCASIFWGEVFFGKGTRLTVV.

About this clone itself: The gene names here belong to mouse. Sequencing ends 1 residue short of the CDR3 end; the germline J gene provides the rest. The rearrangement joins TRBV2 to TRBJ1-1; D remains ambiguous. This CDR3 has 15 residues. The V and J ends lost 0 bases and 2 bases respectively, with 10 bases between them. CDR1 and CDR2 from the germline V gene are LGHNA and YSYQKL. CDR3 bases read: TGTGCCAGCAGCCAAGAGGGCCGGGGTAACACAGAAGTCTTC. It translates to CASSQEGRGNTEVF. The entire CDR3 protein is CASSQEGRGNTEVFF.

To note about this clone: The gene names given are mouse names. Read data end 1 residue before the CDR3 end; the end is taken from the germline J gene. J is TRBJ1-6 and V is TRBV12-2; 9 bases agree with TRBD1. TRBJ1-6 is placed among ORFs of uncertain function. V shed 2 bases and J 7 bases; nucleotides not matched to a gene: 2. Germline CDR1 and CDR2: SGHLS and HYDKME. The CDR3 runs to 14 residues. CDR3 bases read: TGTGCCAGCTCTCGTGACAGGGGGAATTCGCCCCTCTAC. Protein product: CASSRDRGNSPLY. The whole CDR3 sequence reads CASSRDRGNSPLYF.

Concerning this clone: All gene names here are mouse names. Read data end 1 residue before the CDR3 end; the end is taken from the germline J gene. This chain joins TRBV13-2 and TRBJ1-2, with D possibly matching TRBD1 (6 bases). The germline V and J ends were trimmed by 0 bases and 4 bases, with 10 bases remaining between them. The germline V gene encodes CDR1 NNHNN and CDR2 SYGAGS (reference sequence). The CDR3 totals 14 residues. The chain's CDR3 is CASGDGGARSDYTF. Incomplete CDR3 DNA: TGTGCCAGCGGTGATGGGGGGGCGCGCTCCGACTACACC.

Details on this clone: Gene names are mouse gene names. The read is 1 residue too short to cover the CDR3 end, so that end is filled in from the germline J gene. V gene TRBV13-2 combines with J gene TRBJ2-7; 9 nucleotides align to TRBD2. This CDR3 is built from 12 residues. Germline V gene lookup returns CDR1 NNHNN and CDR2 SYGAGS (reference sequence). J gave up 6 bases and V 7 bases, and 5 bases lay outside the gene matches. This CDR3 reads CASSGLGGEQYF. CDR3 DNA, as far as it was read: TGTGCCAGCTCGGGACTGGGAGGTGAACAGTAC.

This clone turned up a few times. Mouse names are used for the genes. The CDR3 bases that were read are TGTGCCAGCTCACAGGGAAATTACTATGCTGAGCAGTTC. Protein product: CASSQGNYYAEQF. The full CDR3 sequence reads CASSQGNYYAEQFF. This rearrangement joins TRBV26 to TRBJ2-1, with D maybe TRBD1 (6 bases). The CDR3 end lies 1 residue beyond the end of the read and is filled in from the germline J gene. This CDR3 region has 14 residues. V lost 8 bases to trimming and J lost 2 bases, with 13 bases between them. Germline V gene sequence: CDR1 KGHPV, CDR2 FQNQEV (reference sequence).

With respect to this clone: The gene names here belong to mouse. The read stops 1 residue short of the end of the CDR3; the missing end is completed from the germline J gene. The chain joins TRBV13-2 to TRBJ2-2; 13 bases align to TRBD2. The CDR3 extends over 18 amino acids. Trimming removed 3 bases from V and 4 bases from J; junction bases left unmatched: 9. Germline CDR1 reads NNHNN; CDR2 reads SYGAGS (reference sequence). CDR3 protein: CASGARTGGAVATGQLYF. The sequenced CDR3 bases are TGTGCCAGCGGTGCCAGGACTGGGGGGGCGGTGGCCACCGGGCAGCTCTAC.